Below, 5 T cell receptor beta chains from the same sample are listed, as sequenced in a study of OX40 agonist ivuxolimab in advanced cancers. The library came from the immunoSEQ multiplex PCR assay. Here the immuneACCESS table is served through TCRdb, limited to in-frame sequences with V and J called. Missing clones are a known gap in these copies; in checked studies unresolved V genes cover under half, and the rest lacks a known reason. The sample profile shows more than 35,000 clones; 84% of them were found once. The biggest ten clones account for about 15% of the sample. The sequenced sample was CD4+ or CD8+ T cells sorted from blood, obtained in a trial of the OX40 agonist ivuxolimab. The receptor set was obtained from an adult with an advanced solid tumor such as melanoma, head and neck, liver or kidney cancer.

V is TRBV5-4 and J is TRBJ2-7; no reliable D call. Germline lookup yields CDR1 SGHNT and CDR2 YYREEE (reference sequence). The V gene lost 4 bases and the J gene lost 5 bases, with 16 bases spanning the gap. This CDR3 contains 14 residues. The CDR3 loop reads CASSLLGWANEQYF. CDR3 DNA: TGTGCCAGCAGCCTCCTGGGTTGGGCAAACGAGCAGTACTTC.

The CDR3, as DNA: TGTGCCAGCAGCGTAGAAAATGAGCAGTTCTTC. Its translation is CASSVENEQFF. The chain links TRBV9 to TRBJ2-1; D unresolved. Germline CDR1 SGDLS, CDR2 YYNGEE. This CDR3 is built from 11 residues. Trimming removed 0 bases from V and 7 bases from J, with 2 bases in between.

The chain combines TRBV30 with TRBJ1-2, with 8 bases that match TRBD1. Germline loops: CDR1 GTSNPN, CDR2 SVGIG (reference sequence). The CDR3 has 16 residues. The V segment lost 7 bases and the J segment 2 bases; nucleotides outside the gene matches: 15. The chain's CDR3 is CASAELRTGPNYGYTF. The CDR3 DNA reads as TGTGCCTCGGCGGAACTTCGGACAGGGCCCAACTATGGCTACACCTTC.

The genes are TRBV4-1 and TRBJ1-2, with D possibly TRBD1 on 5 matching bases. Trimming pared 1 base from V and 2 bases from J, leaving 8 bases between. Germline lookup yields CDR1 MGHRA and CDR2 YSYEKL. The CDR3 covers 14 residues. CDR3 residues: CASSQVGGNYGYTF. The CDR3 DNA is TGCGCCAGCAGCCAAGTCGGGGGGAACTATGGCTACACCTTC.

The chain carries TRBV19 and TRBJ2-7; 7 nucleotides agree with TRBD2. V lost 0 bases to trimming and J lost 2 bases; unmatched junction nucleotides: 13. Per germline, CDR1 LNHDA and CDR2 SQIVND (reference sequence). The CDR3 covers 18 residues. In DNA, the CDR3 is TGTGCCAGTAGTATAGACCCGATAATTTACGGGAGGCCCTACGAGCAGTACTTC. It codes for CASSIDPIIYGRPYEQYF.